The rows below give T cell receptor beta chains drawn from one sample of a study of OX40 agonist ivuxolimab in advanced cancers. Method: immunoSEQ multiplex PCR; TCRdb's copy keeps in-frame clones and lacks some. The data show roughly 68,000 clones, about 89% seen once. The sample here was CD4+ or CD8+ T cells sorted from blood, taken in a trial of the OX40 agonist ivuxolimab. These receptors were obtained from an adult with an advanced solid tumor such as melanoma, head and neck, liver or kidney cancer. Both conserved end residues are trimmed from each CDR3.

CDR3	V	J
ASSLDQAFVTYEQY	TRBV11-2	TRBJ2-7
ASSRDSSTDTQY	TRBV4-2	TRBJ2-3
ASSLQGAYEQY	TRBV5-6	TRBJ2-7
ASSLELGGSIDSYNEQF	TRBV5-1	TRBJ2-1
ASSSGQGATQY	TRBV28	TRBJ2-5
AISTTGELF	TRBV10-3	TRBJ2-2
AITRAPGDEQY	TRBV10-3	TRBJ2-7
ASSMGRVADQPQH	TRBV19	TRBJ1-5
ASTARDEQY	TRBV6-1	TRBJ2-7
ASSSGQGGTGELF	TRBV7-9	TRBJ2-2
ASSEAGSPRSYEQY	TRBV6-1	TRBJ2-7
ASSSGTSAGYNEQF	TRBV5-1	TRBJ2-1
ASREGLANTEAF	TRBV7-3	TRBJ1-1
ASSLGGNYGYT	TRBV28	TRBJ1-2
ASSDPGPQGADTQY	TRBV10-1	TRBJ2-3
ASSPLPGVTQY	TRBV7-2	TRBJ2-3
ASSYSRDTVETQY	TRBV6-5	TRBJ2-5
ASSWTGKQF	TRBV5-1	TRBJ2-1
ASSLGGGSSYNEQF	TRBV5-6	TRBJ2-1
ASSPLRDRDVEQY	TRBV5-6	TRBJ2-7
ASSSPGRTIYEQY	TRBV6-5	TRBJ2-7
ASSAGLAGQETQY	TRBV6-1	TRBJ2-5
ASTGALLGPETQY	TRBV5-1	TRBJ2-5
ASSATGIDSEQY	TRBV2	TRBJ2-7
ASSGQGSNQPQH	TRBV6-5	TRBJ1-5
ASSYVADSGQSTYEQY	TRBV27	TRBJ2-7
ASSFNQGRGNTEAF	TRBV6-5	TRBJ1-1
SVETASGSTDTQY	TRBV29-1	TRBJ2-3
AWRNVRISTNEKLF	TRBV30	TRBJ1-4
AWNGDRGVAKNIQY	TRBV30	TRBJ2-4
ASSFQGLGNEKLF	TRBV7-9	TRBJ1-4
ASSMRDEQF	TRBV19	TRBJ2-1
ASSFWGPTEAF	TRBV7-2	TRBJ1-1
ASSLQQGAYQPQH	TRBV7-2	TRBJ1-5
ASSGIGLQSSGNTIY	TRBV5-6	TRBJ1-3
ASSSFRTSGYNEQF	TRBV27	TRBJ2-1
ASSQSGSFSGANVLT	TRBV7-8	TRBJ2-6
ASSLDREAF	TRBV5-1	TRBJ1-1
ASSSKTAGLNTEAF	TRBV19	TRBJ1-1
ASKFLAGDTGELF	TRBV6-4	TRBJ2-2
ASSLSVMGQPQH	TRBV28	TRBJ1-5
AAICVPGPKKDTEAF	TRBV10-3	TRBJ1-1
ASREQGTRGNTIY	TRBV2	TRBJ1-3
ASSPGPSLNGNTIY	TRBV5-6	TRBJ1-3
ASSPFSGDTYNEQF	TRBV28	TRBJ2-1
SAIKETQY	TRBV20-1	TRBJ2-5
ASGETGTASGEQY	TRBV5-1	TRBJ2-7
SVGGTSSSYEQY	TRBV29-1	TRBJ2-7
ASSQGLAGVYEQY	TRBV4-1	TRBJ2-7
ASSLDQGAYGKLF	TRBV7-2	TRBJ1-4
ASSRGLAGGPVETQY	TRBV5-1	TRBJ2-5
ASSPGSGRGPEQF	TRBV7-9	TRBJ2-1
ASSQDAGTSGRKQY	TRBV4-1	TRBJ2-7
ASRETGPQETQY	TRBV6-6	TRBJ2-5